A selection of T cell receptor beta chains follows, all from one sample in a study of blood T cells in healthy people across ages. TCRdb ran MiXCR on the 5' RACE reads and lists one entry per CDR3 protein. The sample has 600,000 to 850,000 distinct CDR3 sequences; 25% are singletons. The same data also contributed to another study, on T cells of mothers and their children.

Sequenced input: blood. The receptor source for this set is a boy aged 5-17 years in good health. Each CDR3 is given with its conserved first and last residue. The D gene is left open where the match is weak. The size of a clone is reported for some rows only, either as once, few or many, or as a class for expanded clones.

.,TRBV29-1,11,.,TRBJ2-5,CSVGKGETQYF,TGCAGCGTTGGAAAGGGAGAGACCCAGTACTTC
many,TRBV5-1,15,TRBD1,TRBJ2-5,CASSLLGTGQETQYF,TGCGCCAGCAGCCTCCTAGGGACAGGGCAAGAGACCCAGTACTTC
.,TRBV21-1,10,.,TRBJ1-2,CASSKRSYTF,TGTGCCAGCAGCAAAAGGAGCTACACCTTC
.,TRBV9,16,.,TRBJ2-1,CASSVAPPAGYNEQFF,TGTGCCAGCAGCGTAGCCCCCCCTGCAGGATACAATGAGCAGTTCTTC
.,TRBV2,14,TRBD1,TRBJ2-5,CASRDTGGAETQYF,TGTGCCAGCAGGGACACAGGGGGCGCGGAGACCCAGTACTTC
many,TRBV7-9,15,.,TRBJ2-1,CASSTDGTSYNEQFF,TGTGCCAGCAGCACGGACGGAACCTCCTACAATGAGCAGTTCTTC
.,TRBV27,13,.,TRBJ2-3,CASSLTRAGTQYF,TGTGCCAGCAGTTTGACCCGGGCGGGTACGCAGTATTTT
.,TRBV2,15,.,TRBJ2-5,CASSERQSEEETQYF,TGTGCCAGCAGTGAGAGACAGAGTGAAGAAGAGACCCAGTACTTC
.,TRBV7-9,16,.,TRBJ1-1,CASSYFERGARTEAFF,TGTGCCAGCAGCTACTTCGAGCGGGGGGCCCGCACTGAAGCTTTCTTT
.,TRBV20-1,13,.,TRBJ2-3,CSASGRAPDTQYF,TGCAGTGCTAGTGGCAGGGCTCCAGATACGCAGTATTTT
.,TRBV12-3/TRBV12-4,15,TRBD2,TRBJ2-7,CASQYRGEGSYEQYF,TGTGCCAGCCAATACCGGGGGGAGGGCTCCTACGAGCAGTACTTC
.,TRBV6-5,15,.,TRBJ2-7,CASSYGFRGSYEQYF,TGTGCCAGCAGTTACGGCTTCAGGGGATCCTACGAGCAGTACTTC
few,TRBV29-1,13,.,TRBJ2-7,CSVVRDSSYEQYF,TGCAGCGTTGTCAGAGACAGTTCCTACGAGCAGTACTTC
few,TRBV5-1,14,.,TRBJ2-5,CASSPRQTQETQYF,TGCGCCAGCAGCCCTCGACAGACCCAAGAGACCCAGTACTTC
few,TRBV20-1,14,.,TRBJ2-7,CSARAVTGTYEQYF,TGCAGTGCCCGAGCGGTCACAGGGACCTACGAGCAGTACTTC
few,TRBV20-1,14,.,TRBJ2-7,CSARDLSSSYEQYF,TGCAGTGCTAGAGATCTGAGTAGCTCCTACGAGCAGTACTTC
.,TRBV6-5,14,.,TRBJ2-7,CASTTQGGWNEQYF,TGTGCCAGCACCACTCAGGGCGGGTGGAACGAGCAGTACTTC
.,TRBV6-1,13,.,TRBJ2-5,CASSENRGGEQYF,TGTGCCAGCAGTGAAAACAGGGGAGGAGAGCAGTACTTC
.,TRBV27,14,.,TRBJ1-2,CASTSIWGANGYTF,TGTGCCAGCACTTCAATATGGGGGGCGAATGGCTACACCTTC
.,TRBV29-1,14,TRBD1,TRBJ1-2,CSVEGGTGGHGYTF,TGCAGCGTTGAAGGGGGGACAGGGGGCCATGGCTACACCTTC
.,TRBV3-1,14,TRBD2,TRBJ2-7,CASSRAGESYEQYF,TGTGCCAGCAGCCGAGCGGGAGAGTCCTACGAGCAGTACTTC
.,TRBV5-1,13,.,TRBJ1-4,CASRDTTNEKLVF,TGCGCCAGCAGAGACACAACTAATGAAAAACTGGTTTTT
.,TRBV3-1,19,TRBD2,TRBJ2-1,CASSQERAGGSAWYNEQFF,TGTGCCAGCAGCCAAGAACGAGCGGGAGGGTCGGCGTGGTACAATGAGCAGTTCTTC